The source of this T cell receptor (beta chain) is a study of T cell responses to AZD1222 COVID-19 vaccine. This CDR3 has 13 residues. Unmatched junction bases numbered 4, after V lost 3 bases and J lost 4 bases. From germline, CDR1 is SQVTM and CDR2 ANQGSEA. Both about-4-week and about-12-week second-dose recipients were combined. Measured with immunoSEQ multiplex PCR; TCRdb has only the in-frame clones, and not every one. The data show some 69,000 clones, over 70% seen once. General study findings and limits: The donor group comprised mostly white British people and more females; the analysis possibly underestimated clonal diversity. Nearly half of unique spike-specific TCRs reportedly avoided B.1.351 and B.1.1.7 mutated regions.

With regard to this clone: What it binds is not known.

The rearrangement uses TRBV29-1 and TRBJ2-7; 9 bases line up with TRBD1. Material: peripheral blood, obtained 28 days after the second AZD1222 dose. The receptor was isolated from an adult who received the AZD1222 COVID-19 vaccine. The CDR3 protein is CSVDGQGSYEQYF. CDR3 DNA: TGCAGCGTTGACGGACAGGGGTCGTACGAGCAGTACTTC.